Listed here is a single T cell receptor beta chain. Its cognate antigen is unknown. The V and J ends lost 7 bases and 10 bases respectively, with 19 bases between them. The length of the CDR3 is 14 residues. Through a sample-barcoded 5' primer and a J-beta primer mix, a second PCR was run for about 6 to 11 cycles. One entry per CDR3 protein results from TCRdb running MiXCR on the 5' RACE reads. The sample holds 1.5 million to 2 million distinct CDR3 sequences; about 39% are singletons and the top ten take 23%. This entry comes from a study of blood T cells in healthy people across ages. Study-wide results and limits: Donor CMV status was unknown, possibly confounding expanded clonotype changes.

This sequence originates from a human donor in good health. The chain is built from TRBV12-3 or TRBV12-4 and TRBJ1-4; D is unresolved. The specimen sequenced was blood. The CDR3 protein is CASTSPPNRGKLFF. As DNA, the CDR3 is TGTGCCAGCACCAGTCCTCCGAACCGGGGAAAACTGTTTTTT.